This TCR beta chain stems from a study of human CD8 memory T cell subsets (dated by TCRdb to the early 2020s). About the study as a whole: The clonal relationships among stem-like (TSTEM), progenitor exhausted-like (TPEX) and effector memory CD8+ T cell subsets were assessed by comparing the TCRbeta repertoires of these subsets. Six donors each provided TSTEM, TPEX and effector memory subsets, and TCRbeta repertoires were obtained from all six.

From its cysteine to its phenylalanine, the CDR3 spans 13 amino acids. This entry has no DNA. The germline V gene (reference sequence) yields DFQATT for CDR1 and SNEGSKA for CDR2. Based on frequency, this clonotype is considered medium-sized (0.01 to 0.1%); no count was recorded. Its cognate antigen has yet to be identified. Early differentiated memory cells that were CCR7+ PD-1+ TIGIT+ and showed dysfunctional, exhausted-like traits were classified as progenitor exhausted-like memory CD8+ T cells (TPEX). Peripheral blood mononuclear cells were isolated from healthy donor buffy coats by density gradient separation. Negative magnetic separation using EasySep or MojoSort CD8+ T cell isolation kits was how the study enriched total CD8+ T cells. An RNeasy Mini Kit was used to extract total RNA from duplicate vials of around 140,000 sorted CD8+ T cells per subset. The PBMCs were used either fresh or after being cryopreserved in fetal bovine serum with about 9.3% DMSO. Fluorescence-activated cell sorting on a FACSAria III was used to sort the CD8+ T cell subsets to purity.

Results the study describes overall, beyond this receptor: Greater repertoire diversity in TSTEM than in TPEX subsets was suggested by Chao1 estimates, potentially reflecting a broader range of specificities. Only TCRbeta chains were sequenced, and the repertoire comparisons were based on several donors and tested using paired t-tests with Bonferroni correction. Although both stem-like subsets shared clonotypes with effector memory cells, the overlap between TSTEM and TPEX repertoires was minimal, suggesting distinct antigen spectra for the TSTEM and TPEX subsets. Normalized Shannon-Wiener diversity was similarly high in the TSTEM and TPEX subsets, while the effector memory subsets were comparatively less diverse.

Sequencing instrument: NextSeq 550. A Human TCR Profiling Kit was used to prepare UMI-labeled 5' RACE TCRbeta libraries. The same number of PCR cycles was used to prepare all TCRbeta libraries in parallel. On the study's bioinformatics: Between roughly 2,800 and 20,000 functional CDR3beta clonotypes were contained in each TCRbeta library. UMI extraction and consensus assembly used MIGEC 1.2.9, requiring at least three reads per UMI. In-frame CDR3beta repertoires were extracted with MiXCR 3.0.3. Diversity metrics were computed in VDJtools 1.2.1 after downsampling each sample to 42,000 randomly selected UMIs. Repertoire overlap metrics D, R and F2 were calculated in VDJtools for the top 3,000 clones of each sample pair. TCRdb reprocessed the reads and lists each CDR3 protein sequence as a single entry, with no DNA. The V and J calls here are based on TCRdb, not the publication. The sample's table covers about 8,800 distinct CDR3 sequences. In total, the top ten clones hold 15% of the sample.

Sequences were obtained from CD8+ T cells from PBMCs. The rearrangement combines TRBV20-1 with TRBJ2-7; TCRdb outputs TRBD2, but without DNA this stays unchecked. The TCR originated in a human donor in good health. The CDR3 reads CSANGLAAYEQYF.